One and the same sample provided the 26 T cell receptor beta chains below, sequenced in a study of vaccination and CD4 T cells after COVID-19. These receptors have no identified antigens. Cultured CD4+ T-cell DNA underwent Oncomine TCR Beta short-read sequencing. TCRdb reanalysed the PCR reads using MiXCR and keeps one entry per CDR3 protein. The table lists 15,000 to 20,000 distinct CDR3 sequences, 40% to 50% of them singletons. The treatment denotes: approximately 9-day PBMC culture with coronavirus spike peptide pools or control peptides (ViraFEST assay). What was sequenced was CD4+ T cells from blood, cultured in vitro. The receptors derive from a human donor who had recovered from COVID-19.

The rearrangement links TRBV20-1 to TRBJ1-5; D unresolved. CDR3 length equals 15 residues. Trimming took off 8 bases at V and 2 bases at J, with 19 bases between the two ends. The V gene's germline CDR1 is DFQATT and CDR2 SNEGSKA (reference sequence). The CDR3, as DNA: TGCAGTCCAACTGCGGGTCGTTTCGGCAATCAGCCCCAGCATTTT. The encoded protein is CSPTAGRFGNQPQHF.

V is TRBV20-1 and J is TRBJ2-3, with 16 bases that match TRBD2. J lost 6 bases, V lost 5 bases, and 5 bases had no gene match. From germline, CDR1 is DFQATT and CDR2 SNEGSKA (reference sequence). CDR3 length: 15 residues. This chain's CDR3 is CSAGGTSGRGDTQYF. The CDR3 region has the DNA TGCAGTGCTGGGGGGACTAGCGGGAGGGGTGATACGCAGTATTTT.

This clonotype turned up a few times. V usage is TRBV6-4 and J usage is TRBJ2-1; D remains unclear. Germline V gives CDR1 MRHNA, CDR2 SNTAGT. The CDR3 loop spans 13 amino acids. The germline V and J ends were trimmed by 3 bases and 3 bases, with 6 bases remaining between them. Here the CDR3 reads CASSEWGYNEQFF. DNA of the CDR3: TGTGCCAGCAGTGAATGGGGCTACAATGAGCAGTTCTTC.

This clonotype was seen a handful of times. The rearrangement joins TRBV28 to TRBJ1-5; no definite D call. Between the trimmed V and J ends, which lost 5 bases and 6 bases, there was a span of 8 bases. The CDR3 has 12 amino acids. Germline V gives CDR1 MDHEN, CDR2 SYDVKM. CDR3 sequence: CASSEVGQPQHF. As DNA, the CDR3 is TGTGCCAGCAGTGAAGTGGGTCAGCCCCAGCATTTT. Filled out from reference TRBV28 and TRBJ1-5, the complete variable domain reads DVKVTQSSRYLVKRTGEKVFLECVQDMDHENMFWYRQDPGLGLRLIYFSYDVKMKEKGDIPEGYSVSREKKERFSLILESASTNQTSMYLCASSEVGQPQHFGDGTRLSIL.

Written as DNA, the CDR3 is TGTGCCAGCAGCAATGGGTGGTCCTACGAGCAGTACTTC. Translation: CASSNGWSYEQYF. The rearrangement joins TRBV12-3 or TRBV12-4 to TRBJ2-7; D remains unclear. The V end lost 6 bases, the J end lost 1 base, and 10 bases lay between the germline ends. There are 13 residues in the CDR3.

A remark on this clonotype: The DNA is omitted, as the CDR3 cannot be located on it reliably, and the CDR3 follows TCRdb's listing. The chain couples TRBV7-5 to TRBJ2-7; the table's D call of TRBD1 was not tested on the DNA. TRBV7-5 is an annotated pseudogene. The CDR3 contains 18 residues when both ends are counted. CDR3 region: CISVPEAKTGGGGYEQYF.

This clonotype was detected a few times. The chain has TRBV25-1 and TRBJ2-3, with D perhaps being TRBD1 or TRBD2 (5 bases each). Germline values: CDR1 MGHDK, CDR2 SYGVNS. There are 13 residues in the CDR3. V shed 6 bases and J shed 5 bases, with 12 bases lying between them. Written as DNA, the CDR3 is TGTGCCAGCAGGAGGGGCTCTCAAGATACGCAGTATTTT. Translated: CASRRGSQDTQYF.

This clonotype was picked up a small number of times. The chain combines TRBV7-6 with TRBJ2-7, with D possibly matching TRBD1 (6 bases). This CDR3 is built from 15 residues. Trimming took off 1 base at V and 7 bases at J, with 17 bases between the two ends. The germline V gene has CDR1 SGHVS and CDR2 FNYEAQ. As DNA, the CDR3 is TGTGCCAGCAGCTTAGTTGCCAGGGGCTCGGGGGAGCAGTACTTC. Residues: CASSLVARGSGEQYF.

CDR3 DNA: TGTGCCAGCAGCTCAAATCCTAGAAGCCTAGGGGAGACCCAGTACTTC. Translating gives CASSSNPRSLGETQYF. The V call is TRBV7-3, the J call TRBJ2-5; D call uncertain. The CDR3 runs 16 residues. The V end lost 4 bases, the J end lost 5 bases, and 20 bases lay between the germline ends. CDR1 SGHTA and CDR2 FQGTGA come from the germline V gene.

This clonotype was picked up one time. This chain connects TRBV25-1 to TRBJ2-3; D ambiguous. CDR1 is MGHDK, CDR2 SYGVNS, per germline. The CDR3 contains 16 residues. Trimming took 0 bases from V and 2 from J, leaving 12 bases between them. This chain's CDR3 is CASSEYSPSATDTQYF. CDR3 nucleotide sequence: TGTGCCAGCAGTGAATATAGCCCCTCGGCCACAGATACGCAGTATTTT.

V gene TRBV18 combines with J gene TRBJ2-1; 9 bases match TRBD2. Trimming cost V 1 base and J 5 bases; bases outside gene matches: 3. Per the germline V gene, CDR1 is KGHSH and CDR2 is LQKENI. The CDR3 is 15 amino acids. CDR3 residues: CASSPLAGDDNEQFF. DNA of the CDR3: TGTGCCAGCTCACCACTAGCGGGAGACGACAATGAGCAGTTCTTC.

This clonotype was found a few times. The gene calls are TRBV19 and TRBJ2-4, with D unresolved. Trimming shortened V by 3 bases and J by 0 bases, and 9 bases separated the two germline ends. This CDR3 comprises 15 residues. Germline V gene sequence: CDR1 LNHDA, CDR2 SQIVND (reference sequence). The CDR3 is CASSMETLAKNIQYF. The CDR3 DNA sequence: TGTGCCAGTAGTATGGAGACATTAGCCAAAAACATTCAGTACTTC.

This clonotype was counted a few times. The V call is TRBV20-1, the J call TRBJ1-1; the match to TRBD1 covers 8 bases. After removal of 6 bases from V and 6 bases from J, the junction contained 9 bases not matched to a gene. The CDR3 has 13 residues. Germline values: CDR1 DFQATT, CDR2 SNEGSKA (reference sequence). Here the CDR3 reads CSAPGQGGPEAFF. The CDR3 DNA sequence: TGCAGTGCACCCGGACAGGGCGGTCCTGAAGCTTTCTTT.

The chain recombines TRBV7-9 with TRBJ1-2, with 10 bases matching TRBD1. Germline CDR1 and CDR2: SEHNR and FQNEAQ (reference sequence). The CDR3 is made up of 13 amino acids. With V trimmed by 5 bases and J by 8 bases, 5 bases remained unmatched. This chain's CDR3 is CASSRQGAEGYTF. The CDR3 DNA reads as TGTGCCAGCAGCAGACAGGGGGCAGAGGGCTACACCTTC.

The chain couples TRBV5-1 to TRBJ1-6; TRBD1 aligns across 7 bases. Germline V gives CDR1 SGHRS, CDR2 YFSETQ. The CDR3 spans 15 residues. V shed 6 bases and J 5 bases; nucleotides not matched to a gene: 8. CDR3 amino acids: CASTVDRANNSPLHF. Written as DNA, the CDR3 is TGCGCCAGCACCGTTGACAGGGCTAATAATTCACCCCTCCACTTT.

Remarks on this clonotype: One end of the junction fails to match germline, which may point to a read error. The V and J genes are TRBV7-9 and TRBJ2-4; D is ambiguous. The CDR3 contains 15 residues. Germline lookup yields CDR1 SEHNR and CDR2 FQNEAQ (reference sequence). The CDR3 bases are TGTGCCAGCAGCCCAGATGGGTACGCCAAAAACATTCTGTACTTC. Translated: CASSPDGYAKNILYF.

The chain uses TRBV27 and TRBJ2-7, with TRBD2 matching 8 bases. The CDR3 length is 17 residues. CDR1 and CDR2 (germline): MNHEY, SMNVEV (reference sequence). Trimming took 5 bases from V and 4 from J; bases not matched to a gene: 16. The CDR3 bases are TGTGCCAGCAGTAAGCTGACTAGCGCGACCAAAGAGTACGAGCAGTACTTC. Protein sequence: CASSKLTSATKEYEQYF.

The chain uses TRBV7-9 and TRBJ1-6; D remains ambiguous. CDR3 length: 17 amino acids. The germline V and J ends were trimmed by 1 base and 4 bases, with 14 bases remaining between them. The germline gives CDR1 SEHNR, CDR2 FQNEAQ (reference sequence). The CDR3 sequence: CASSLEKADPYNSPLHF. The DNA for the CDR3 is TGTGCCAGCAGCTTAGAAAAGGCAGATCCTTATAATTCACCCCTCCACTTT.

V usage is TRBV6-1 and J usage is TRBJ1-5; 10 bases map to TRBD1. CDR1 is MNHNS and CDR2 is SASEGT in the germline V gene. This CDR3 is 13 amino acids long. After removal of 6 bases from V and 5 bases from J, the junction contained 1 base not matched to a gene. The DNA for the CDR3 is TGTGCCAGCAGCGGACAGGGGGATCAGCCCCAGCATTTT. Amino acid sequence: CASSGQGDQPQHF.

The chain combines TRBV20-1 with TRBJ2-3; D gene unclear. From germline, CDR1 is DFQATT and CDR2 SNEGSKA (reference sequence). This CDR3 spans 14 amino acids. Trimming cost V 2 bases and J 0 bases, with 9 bases left between them. This CDR3 is CSARPISSTDTQYF. The CDR3 DNA is TGCAGTGCTAGACCCATTTCTAGCACAGATACGCAGTATTTT.

This clonotype was observed a handful of times. This sequence joins TRBV6-5 and TRBJ1-2, with 8 nucleotides matching TRBD1. The ends lost 2 bases at V and 5 bases at J; junction bases unmatched: 7. There are 15 residues in the CDR3. Germline CDR1 reads MNHEY; CDR2 reads SVGAGI. The CDR3 nucleotides are TGTGCCAGCAGTTACGGCGGACAGGGACTTTATGGCTACACCTTC. This translates into CASSYGGQGLYGYTF.

V gene TRBV9 combines with J gene TRBJ2-5; TRBD2 matches at 9 bases. In germline, CDR1 is SGDLS, CDR2 YYNGEE. The V segment lost 1 base and the J segment 4 bases; nucleotides outside the gene matches: 8. The length of the CDR3 is 16 residues. CDR3 region: CASSVSGGRALETQYF. The CDR3 nucleotides are TGTGCCAGCAGCGTATCCGGCGGGAGGGCCCTAGAGACCCAGTACTTC.

The chain links TRBV28 to TRBJ1-5, with D perhaps matching TRBD1 (6 bases). Trimming left V 10 bases short and J 11 bases short, with 18 bases between. Germline V gene sequence: CDR1 MDHEN, CDR2 SYDVKM. The CDR3 has 12 amino acids. CDR3 loop: CATGTHIKAQHF. For the CDR3, the DNA is TGTGCCACTGGGACACATATTAAGGCCCAGCATTTT.

The gene calls are TRBV24-1 and TRBJ2-3, with 7 bases aligning to TRBD1. J gave up 2 bases and V 2 bases, and 3 bases lay outside the gene matches. Per the germline V gene, CDR1 is KGHDR and CDR2 is SFDVKD. This CDR3 comprises 15 residues. CDR3 amino acids: CATSDSGTATDTQYF. In nucleotides, the CDR3 is TGTGCCACCAGTGATTCCGGGACAGCCACAGATACGCAGTATTTT.

V usage is TRBV7-3 and J usage is TRBJ2-7; D is possibly TRBD1 (8 bases). Trimming took off 2 bases at V and 1 base at J, with 12 bases between the two ends. CDR1 and CDR2 from the germline V gene are SGHTA and FQGTGA. The CDR3 runs to 15 residues. The CDR3 reads CASSLRGDRSYEQYF. The CDR3 nucleotides are TGTGCCAGCAGCTTACGGGGGGACAGGTCCTACGAGCAGTACTTC.

For the CDR3, the DNA is TGTGCCAGCAGCTTATACCCGGGTATGATCACTGAAGCTTTCTTT. This codes for CASSLYPGMITEAFF. This rearrangement joins TRBV7-2 to TRBJ1-1, with no clear D. Per the germline V gene, CDR1 is SGHTA and CDR2 is FQGNSA. Trimming took 2 bases from V and 4 from J, leaving 14 bases between them. CDR3 length equals 15 residues. Full variable domain (remainder filled in from reference TRBV7-2 and TRBJ1-1): GAGVSQSPSNKVTEKGKDVELRCDPISGHTALYWYRQSLGQGLEFLIYFQGNSAPDKSGLPSDRFSAERTGGSVSTLTIQRTQQEDSAVYLCASSLYPGMITEAFFGQGTRLTVV.